Shown below are 8 T cell receptor beta chains from a single sample sequenced in a study of T cell changes during pregnancy in multiple sclerosis. The data were produced by immunoSEQ multiplex PCR, yet TCRdb's version contains in-frame clones alone and is incomplete. The data contain roughly 89,000 clones, 94% of them singletons. The source material was peripheral blood, sampled in the third trimester of pregnancy. These receptors all come from a female donor with multiple sclerosis, enrolled in a pregnancy study.

This chain joins TRBV19 and TRBJ2-5; 11 bases match TRBD2. The CDR3 is 15 residues long. Losses at the gene ends were 7 bases for V and 4 bases for J; bases not matched to a gene: 8. Germline V CDR1 and CDR2: LNHDA, SQIVND (reference sequence). CDR3 protein: CASTLAGGPGETQYF. CDR3 sequence (DNA): TGTGCCAGTACCTTAGCGGGAGGGCCGGGAGAGACCCAGTACTTC.

V and J are TRBV28 and TRBJ2-7, with 14 bases aligning to TRBD2. With V trimmed by 5 bases and J by 2 bases, 8 bases remained unmatched. This CDR3 has 17 residues. The germline V gene has CDR1 MDHEN and CDR2 SYDVKM. For the CDR3, the DNA is TGTGCCAGCAGTCAGGGACTAGCGGGAGTTCTGACCTACGAGCAGTACTTC. This translates into CASSQGLAGVLTYEQYF. The whole variable domain, remainder taken from reference TRBV28 and TRBJ2-7, is DVKVTQSSRYLVKRTGEKVFLECVQDMDHENMFWYRQDPGLGLRLIYFSYDVKMKEKGDIPEGYSVSREKKERFSLILESASTNQTSMYLCASSQGLAGVLTYEQYFGPGTRLTVT.

The chain uses TRBV4-1 and TRBJ2-1; D may be TRBD2 (7 bases). The length of the CDR3 is 15 residues. CDR1 and CDR2 from the germline V gene are MGHRA and YSYEKL. The V end lost 0 bases, the J end lost 10 bases, and 16 bases lay between the germline ends. Here the CDR3 DNA reads TGCGCCAGCAGCCAAGAGTCCTGGGCGGGGGCCGAGCAGTTCTTC. Translating it yields CASSQESWAGAEQFF.

The chain employs TRBV27 and TRBJ1-5, with a weak D call TRBD1 (5 bases). V dropped 5 bases and J dropped 0 bases, with 11 bases sitting between them. Per the germline V gene, CDR1 is MNHEY and CDR2 is SMNVEV (reference sequence). The CDR3 spans 15 residues. CDR3 region: CASSATAYSNQPQHF. Here the CDR3 DNA reads TGTGCCAGCAGTGCGACAGCTTATAGCAATCAGCCCCAGCATTTT.

The rearrangement links TRBV28 to TRBJ2-7; 7 bases map to TRBD2. CDR1 is MDHEN, CDR2 SYDVKM, per germline. The CDR3 runs to 14 residues. V was clipped by 7 bases and J by 3 bases; unmatched bases: 9. CDR3 nucleotides: TGTGCCAGCATCTCCGGGACTACTGGCTACGAGCAGTACTTC. It specifies CASISGTTGYEQYF.

A word on this clone: This sample includes further DNA sequences coding for the same CDR3. V usage is TRBV10-3 and J usage is TRBJ2-1; 7 bases line up with TRBD2. In germline, CDR1 is ENHRY, CDR2 SYGVKD. This CDR3 is 15 amino acids long. The V segment lost 3 bases and the J segment 0 bases; nucleotides outside the gene matches: 2. CDR3 residues: CAISDGGSSYNEQFF. CDR3 sequence (DNA): TGTGCCATCAGTGATGGCGGGAGCTCCTACAATGAGCAGTTCTTC.

The V call is TRBV28, the J call TRBJ2-1; 7 bases match TRBD1. The CDR3 is made up of 14 amino acids. Looked up from germline, CDR1 is MDHEN and CDR2 is SYDVKM. V lost 6 bases and J lost 0; bases outside the gene matches: 2. This CDR3 reads CASRDRDSYNEQFF. CDR3 DNA: TGTGCCAGCAGAGACAGGGACTCCTACAATGAGCAGTTCTTC.

This clone has only a few counts. J is TRBJ1-1 and V is TRBV2; D remains ambiguous. Germline V gene sequence: CDR1 SNHLY, CDR2 FYNNEI. The CDR3 loop spans 11 amino acids. Trimming pared 6 bases from V and 3 bases from J, leaving 5 bases between. CDR3 nucleotide sequence: TGTGCCAGCAGCGGAGACACTGAAGCTTTCTTT. Its protein is CASSGDTEAFF.